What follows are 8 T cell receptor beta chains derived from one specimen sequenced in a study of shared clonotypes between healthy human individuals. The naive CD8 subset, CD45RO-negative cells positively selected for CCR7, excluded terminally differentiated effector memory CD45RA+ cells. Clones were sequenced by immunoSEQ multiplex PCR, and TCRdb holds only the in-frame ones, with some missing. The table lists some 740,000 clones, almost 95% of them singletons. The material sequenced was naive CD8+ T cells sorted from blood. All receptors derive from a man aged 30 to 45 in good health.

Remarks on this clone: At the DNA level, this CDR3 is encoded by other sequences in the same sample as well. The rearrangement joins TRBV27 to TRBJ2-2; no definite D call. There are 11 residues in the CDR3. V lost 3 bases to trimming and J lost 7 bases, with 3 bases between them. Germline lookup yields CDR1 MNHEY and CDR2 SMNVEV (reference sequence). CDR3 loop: CASSFFGELFF. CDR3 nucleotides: TGTGCCAGCAGTTTTTTCGGGGAGCTGTTTTTT.

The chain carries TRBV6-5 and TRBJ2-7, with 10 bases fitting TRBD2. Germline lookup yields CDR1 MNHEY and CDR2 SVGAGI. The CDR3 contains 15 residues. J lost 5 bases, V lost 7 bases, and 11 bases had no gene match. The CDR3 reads CASKRASGSGHEQYF. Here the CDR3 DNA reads TGTGCCAGCAAGCGGGCTAGCGGGAGCGGCCACGAGCAGTACTTC.

For the CDR3, the DNA is TGTGCCAGCGCCCCAGAGAACAAAGAGACCCAGTACTTC. The encoded protein is CASAPENKETQYF. This chain connects TRBV28 to TRBJ2-5; D remains ambiguous. The CDR3 loop spans 13 amino acids. Germline V gene data show CDR1 as MDHEN and CDR2 as SYDVKM. Trimming cost V 8 bases and J 3 bases, with 13 bases left between them.

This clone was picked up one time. The DNA of the CDR3 is TGTGCCAGCAGTTTGGCCACAGATACGCAGTATTTT. This sequence encodes CASSLATDTQYF. The V and J genes are TRBV28 and TRBJ2-3; no definite D call. The CDR3 consists of 12 residues. The germline V gene has CDR1 MDHEN and CDR2 SYDVKM. Trimming took 3 bases from V and 2 from J, leaving 3 bases between them.

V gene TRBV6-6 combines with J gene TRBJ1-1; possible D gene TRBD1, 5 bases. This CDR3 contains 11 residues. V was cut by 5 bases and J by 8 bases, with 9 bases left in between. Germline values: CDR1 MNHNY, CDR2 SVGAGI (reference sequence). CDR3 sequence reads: CASSAGPEAFF. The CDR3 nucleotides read TGTGCCAGCAGTGCAGGGCCCGAAGCTTTCTTT.

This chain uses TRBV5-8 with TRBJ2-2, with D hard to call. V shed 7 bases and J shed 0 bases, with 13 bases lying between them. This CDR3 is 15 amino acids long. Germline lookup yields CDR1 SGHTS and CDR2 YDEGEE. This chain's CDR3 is CASPPKAPNTGELFF. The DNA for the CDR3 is TGTGCCAGCCCCCCCAAGGCCCCGAACACCGGGGAGCTGTTTTTT.

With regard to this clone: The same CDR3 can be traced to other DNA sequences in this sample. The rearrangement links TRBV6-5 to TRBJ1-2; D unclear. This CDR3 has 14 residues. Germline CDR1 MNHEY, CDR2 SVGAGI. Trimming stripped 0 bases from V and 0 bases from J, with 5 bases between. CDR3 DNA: TGTGCCAGCAGTTACTCTTCTTCTAACTATGGCTACACCTTC. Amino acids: CASSYSSSNYGYTF.

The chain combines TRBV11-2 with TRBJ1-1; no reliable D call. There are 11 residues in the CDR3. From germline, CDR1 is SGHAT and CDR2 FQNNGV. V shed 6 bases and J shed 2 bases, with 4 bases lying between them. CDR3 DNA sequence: TGTGCCAGCAGGTATAACACTGAAGCTTTCTTT. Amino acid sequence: CASRYNTEAFF.